These T cell receptor beta chains were read from a single sample in a study of cytomegalovirus exposure and HLA in healthy donors. The table came from immunoSEQ multiplex PCR; TCRdb's copy has only in-frame clones and leaves some out. This table holds 120,000 or so clones, around three quarters found once. The sequencing input was PBMCs. These receptors originate from a woman in her forties in good health and CMV-seropositive. Both conserved end residues are part of each CDR3. A D gene is named only where the DNA matches it firmly. Not all rows give a size; the values are once, few, many and, for expanded clones, a class.

d_call j_call cdr3_length clone_size v_call cdr3_nt cdr3_aa
. TRBJ2-1 15 . TRBV10-3 TGTGCCATCAGTGAGTCAAGAGAAGCCTACAATGAGCAGTTCTTC CAISESREAYNEQFF
TRBD1 TRBJ2-2 13 once TRBV7-2 TGTGCCAGCAGGACAGGGTTAACTGGGGAGCTGTTTTTT CASRTGLTGELFF
TRBD2 TRBJ2-7 14 once TRBV5-1 TGCGCCAGCAGCTTAGCGGGGTTAACCTACGAGCAGTACTTC CASSLAGLTYEQYF
. TRBJ2-7 12 . TRBV7-9 TGTGCCAGCAGCACAGCCACCTACGAGCAGTACTTC CASSTATYEQYF
. TRBJ2-7 12 . TRBV7-9 TGTGCCAGCAGCGCCACAGCCTACGAGCAGTACTTC CASSATAYEQYF
TRBD1 TRBJ2-2 15 . TRBV19 TGTGCCAGTAGTATCGGGACAGGGGAAACCGGGGAGCTGTTTTTT CASSIGTGETGELFF
. TRBJ2-5 15 . TRBV2 TGTGCCAGCAGTATTAGCGTTCCCCCTGCCGGGGCCCAGTACTTC CASSISVPPAGAQYF
TRBD2 TRBJ2-2 18 once TRBV18 TGTGCCAGCTCACCACCTAACAGCGGGGGTTCGAACACCGGGGAGCTGTTTTTT CASSPPNSGGSNTGELFF
TRBD2 TRBJ2-3 16 . TRBV19 TGTGCCAGTAGCTCCGGGACTAGCGGTAACACAGATACGCAGTATTTT CASSSGTSGNTDTQYF
. TRBJ1-2 13 . TRBV5-4 TGTGCCAGCAGCGTCGGCAGGAATAAGGGCTACACCTTC CASSVGRNKGYTF
TRBD1 TRBJ2-5 14 once TRBV13 TGTGCCAGCAGTCGGGACAGCCACCAAGAGACCCAGTACTTC CASSRDSHQETQYF
. TRBJ2-5 13 . TRBV2 TGTGCCAGCAGGGGGGAGGTGGGGGAGACCCAGTACTTC CASRGEVGETQYF
. TRBJ1-2 11 . TRBV5-1 TGCGCCAGCGGGGAGTACTATGGCTACACCTTC CASGEYYGYTF
. TRBJ2-7 14 . TRBV5-1 TGCGCCAGCAGCACCGAGTGGAGCTCCTACGAGCAGTACTTC CASSTEWSSYEQYF
TRBD1 TRBJ1-5 16 . TRBV19 TGTGCCAGTAGTGTTACAGGGGGCGCGGGCAATCAGCCCCAGCATTTT CASSVTGGAGNQPQHF
. TRBJ1-1 14 . TRBV4-1 TGCGCCAGCAGCCAAGGATACGGGAACACTGAAGCTTTCTTT CASSQGYGNTEAFF
. TRBJ1-3 15 . TRBV4-1 TGCGCCAGCAGCCAAGACAGATCCTCTGGAAACACCATATATTTT CASSQDRSSGNTIYF
. TRBJ1-1 14 . TRBV18 TGTGCCAGCTCCCCGAGAGAGGGTGACACTGAAGCTTTCTTT CASSPREGDTEAFF
. TRBJ1-2 13 . TRBV7-2 TGTGCCAGCAGCCGAGGGACGGCGGAGGGTTACACCTTC CASSRGTAEGYTF
. TRBJ1-2 16 . TRBV4-1 TGCGCCAGCAGCCAAGAAAGCCAGGGGAGTTATAGGGGCTACACCTTC CASSQESQGSYRGYTF
TRBD2 TRBJ2-7 15 few TRBV7-9 TGTGCCAGCAGCCCTACTAGCGGGAGTTCGTACGAGCAGTACTTC CASSPTSGSSYEQYF
TRBD1 TRBJ1-2 15 . TRBV6-5 TGTGCCAGCAGTTACAATCGGGACAGGAGCTATGGCTACACCTTC CASSYNRDRSYGYTF
. TRBJ2-3 13 once TRBV30 TGTGCCTGGGATCTTTCGGAGTCAGATACGCAGTATTTT CAWDLSESDTQYF
. TRBJ2-7 13 . TRBV4-3 TGCGCCAGCAGCCAAGAAATCCAGGGCGAGCAGTACTTC CASSQEIQGEQYF
TRBD1 TRBJ1-5 13 few TRBV11-2 TGTGCCAGCAGCTTAGGGACAGGCTCACCCCAGCATTTT CASSLGTGSPQHF
. TRBJ2-7 14 . TRBV30 TGTGCCTGGAGTGAAGCCCGAGGCTACTACGAGCAGTACTTC CAWSEARGYYEQYF
. TRBJ2-2 14 . TRBV11-3 TGTGCCAGCAGCCCGGGTACGAACACCGGGGAGCTGTTTTTT CASSPGTNTGELFF
TRBD1 TRBJ2-7 15 . TRBV2 TGTGCCAGCAGCCTCGACAGGGGGCGATCCTACGAGCAGTACTTC CASSLDRGRSYEQYF